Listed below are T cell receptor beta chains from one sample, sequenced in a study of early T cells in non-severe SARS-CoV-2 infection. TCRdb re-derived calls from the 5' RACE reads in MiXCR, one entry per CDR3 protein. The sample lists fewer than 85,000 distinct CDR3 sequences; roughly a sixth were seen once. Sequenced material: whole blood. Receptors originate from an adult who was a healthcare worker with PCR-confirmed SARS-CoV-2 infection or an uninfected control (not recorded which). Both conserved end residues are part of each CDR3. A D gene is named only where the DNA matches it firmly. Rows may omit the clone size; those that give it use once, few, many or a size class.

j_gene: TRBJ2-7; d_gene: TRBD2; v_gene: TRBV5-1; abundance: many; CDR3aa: CASSPSGGSYEQYF; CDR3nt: TGCGCCAGCAGCCCTAGCGGGGGCTCCTACGAGCAGTACTTC
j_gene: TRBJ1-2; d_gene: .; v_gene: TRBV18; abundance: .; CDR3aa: CASSPQGIDGYTF; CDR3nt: TGTGCCAGCTCACCACAGGGGATAGATGGCTACACCTTC
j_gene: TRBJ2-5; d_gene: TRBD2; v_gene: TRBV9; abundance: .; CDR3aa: CASSVGGLAVRETQYF; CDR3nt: TGTGCCAGCAGCGTAGGGGGACTAGCGGTGCGAGAGACCCAGTACTTC
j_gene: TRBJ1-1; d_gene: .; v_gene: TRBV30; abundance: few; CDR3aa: CAWSGGGLNTEAFF; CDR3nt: TGTGCCTGGAGTGGGGGGGGCCTGAACACTGAAGCTTTCTTT
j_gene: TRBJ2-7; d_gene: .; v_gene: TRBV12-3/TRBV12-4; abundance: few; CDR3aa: CASSLFGHRGLVQYF; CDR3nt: TGTGCCAGCTCTCTGTTCGGGCATAGGGGTTTGGTGCAGTACTTC
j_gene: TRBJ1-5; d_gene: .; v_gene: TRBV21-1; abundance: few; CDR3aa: CASSNEPALTGGGQPQHF; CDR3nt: TGTGCCAGCAGCAACGAGCCCGCGCTTACAGGGGGCGGTCAGCCCCAGCATTTT
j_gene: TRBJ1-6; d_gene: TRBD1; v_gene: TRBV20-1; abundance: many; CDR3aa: CSARETGFFNSPLHF; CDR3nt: TGCAGTGCTAGAGAGACAGGGTTCTTTAATTCACCCCTCCACTTT
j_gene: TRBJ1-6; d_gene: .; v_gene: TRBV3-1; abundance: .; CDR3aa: CASSQEGSPLHF; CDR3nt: TGTGCCAGCAGCCAAGAGGGTTCACCCCTCCACTTT
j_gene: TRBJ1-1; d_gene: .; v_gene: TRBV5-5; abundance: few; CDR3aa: CASSATGRNTEAFF; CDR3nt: TGTGCCAGCAGCGCAACAGGACGCAACACTGAAGCTTTCTTT
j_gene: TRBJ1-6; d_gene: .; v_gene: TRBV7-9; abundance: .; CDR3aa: CASTTTGVPNSPLHF; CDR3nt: TGTGCCAGCACCACGACCGGGGTCCCAAATTCACCCCTCCACTTT
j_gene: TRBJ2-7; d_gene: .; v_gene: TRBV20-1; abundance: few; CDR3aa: CSARDGGRPYEQYF; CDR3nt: TGCAGTGCTAGAGATGGCGGACGTCCCTACGAGCAGTACTTC
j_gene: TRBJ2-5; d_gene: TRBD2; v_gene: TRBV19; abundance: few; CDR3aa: CASSFGGGTTQETQYF; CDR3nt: TGTGCCAGTAGTTTTGGCGGGGGGACAACACAAGAGACCCAGTACTTC
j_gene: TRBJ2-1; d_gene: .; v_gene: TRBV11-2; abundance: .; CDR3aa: CASSLVGLADYNEQFF; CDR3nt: TGTGCCAGCAGCTTAGTAGGGTTAGCGGACTACAATGAGCAGTTCTTC
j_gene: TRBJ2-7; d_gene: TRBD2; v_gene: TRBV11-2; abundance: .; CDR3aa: CASSLITSGSSEQYF; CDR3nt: TGTGCCAGCAGCTTAATAACTAGCGGGAGTAGCGAGCAGTACTTC
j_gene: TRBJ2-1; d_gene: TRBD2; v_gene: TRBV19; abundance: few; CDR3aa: CASSPGLAGEQFF; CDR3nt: TGTGCCAGTAGTCCGGGACTAGCGGGGGAGCAGTTCTTC
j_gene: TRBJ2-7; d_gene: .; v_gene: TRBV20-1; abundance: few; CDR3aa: CSANRDSPYEQYF; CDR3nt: TGCAGTGCAAACCGGGACTCCCCCTACGAGCAGTACTTC
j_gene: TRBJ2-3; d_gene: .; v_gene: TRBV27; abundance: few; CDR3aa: CASMRRGGVGTDTQYF; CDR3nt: TGTGCCAGCATGAGAAGGGGCGGAGTTGGCACAGATACGCAGTATTTT
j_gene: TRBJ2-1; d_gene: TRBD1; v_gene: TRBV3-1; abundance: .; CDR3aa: CASSRGTGVHYEQFF; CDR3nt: TGTGCCAGCAGCCGGGGGACAGGGGTACACTATGAGCAGTTCTTC
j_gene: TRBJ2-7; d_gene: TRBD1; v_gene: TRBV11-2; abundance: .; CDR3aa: CASSPARQGLRDEQYF; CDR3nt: TGTGCCAGCAGCCCAGCCCGACAGGGGTTGAGGGACGAGCAGTACTTC
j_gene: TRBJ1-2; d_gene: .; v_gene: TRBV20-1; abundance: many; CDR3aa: CSAAKQGSIGYTF; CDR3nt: TGCAGTGCTGCCAAGCAGGGGTCGATAGGCTACACCTTC
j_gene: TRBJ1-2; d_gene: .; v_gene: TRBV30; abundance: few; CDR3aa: CAWSPGGYGYTF; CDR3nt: TGTGCCTGGAGTCCAGGAGGGTATGGCTACACCTTC
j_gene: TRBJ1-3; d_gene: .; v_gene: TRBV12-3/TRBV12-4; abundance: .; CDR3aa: CASRIGGAGNTIYF; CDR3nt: TGTGCCAGCCGCATCGGGGGAGCTGGAAACACCATATATTTT
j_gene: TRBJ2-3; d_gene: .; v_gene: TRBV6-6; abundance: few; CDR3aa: CASTLEGDTQYF; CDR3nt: TGTGCCAGCACCCTCGAGGGAGATACGCAGTATTTT
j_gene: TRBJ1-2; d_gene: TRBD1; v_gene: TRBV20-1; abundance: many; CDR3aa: CSARAMGDRGYSGYTF; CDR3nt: TGCAGTGCTAGGGCTATGGGTGACAGGGGTTACTCGGGCTACACCTTC
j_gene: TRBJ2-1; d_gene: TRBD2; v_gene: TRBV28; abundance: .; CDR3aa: CASSSLAGGRFNNEQFF; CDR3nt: TGTGCCAGCAGTTCACTAGCGGGGGGGCGGTTCAACAATGAGCAGTTCTTC
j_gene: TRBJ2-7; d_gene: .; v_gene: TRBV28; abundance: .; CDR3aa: CASSWVGPAATYEQYF; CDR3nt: TGTGCCAGCAGTTGGGTAGGGCCGGCGGCAACCTACGAGCAGTACTTC
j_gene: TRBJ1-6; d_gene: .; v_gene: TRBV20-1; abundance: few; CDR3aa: CSARDRPTNNSPLHF; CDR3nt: TGCAGTGCTAGAGATCGGCCGACGAACAATTCACCCCTCCACTTT
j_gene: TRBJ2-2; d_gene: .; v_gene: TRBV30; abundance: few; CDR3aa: CAWSRGLVGELFF; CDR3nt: TGTGCCTGGAGTAGAGGGCTGGTCGGGGAGCTGTTTTTT
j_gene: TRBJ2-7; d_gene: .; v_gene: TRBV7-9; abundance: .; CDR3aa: CASSPKSADSYEQYF; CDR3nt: TGTGCCAGCAGCCCGAAGAGCGCAGACTCCTACGAGCAGTACTTC
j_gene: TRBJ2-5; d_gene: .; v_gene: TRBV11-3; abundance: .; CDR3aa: CASSARDGEETQYF; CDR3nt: TGTGCCAGCAGCGCCCGGGACGGTGAAGAGACCCAGTACTTC
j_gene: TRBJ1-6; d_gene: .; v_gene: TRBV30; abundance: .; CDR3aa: CAWSQPQSSYNSPLHF; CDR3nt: TGTGCCTGGAGTCAACCACAGAGCTCCTATAATTCACCCCTCCACTTT
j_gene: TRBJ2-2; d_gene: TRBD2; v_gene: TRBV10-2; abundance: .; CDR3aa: CASINSGKSGELFF; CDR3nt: TGCGCCAGCATCAACAGCGGGAAGTCCGGGGAGCTGTTTTTT
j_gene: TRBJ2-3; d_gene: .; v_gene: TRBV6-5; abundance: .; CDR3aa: CASSYSIGGRQYF; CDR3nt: TGTGCCAGCAGTTACTCGATAGGCGGTCGGCAGTATTTT
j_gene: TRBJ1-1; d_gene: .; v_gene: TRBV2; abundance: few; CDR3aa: CASSEGPEAFF; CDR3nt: TGTGCCAGCAGCGAGGGCCCTGAAGCTTTCTTT
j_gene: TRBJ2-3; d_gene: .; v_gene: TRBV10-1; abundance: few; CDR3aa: CASSDMGARDTQYF; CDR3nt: TGCGCCAGCAGTGACATGGGGGCCCGGGATACGCAGTATTTT
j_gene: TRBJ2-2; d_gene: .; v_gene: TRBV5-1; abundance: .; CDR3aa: CASSLTGSNTGELFF; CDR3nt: TGCGCCAGCAGCTTAACAGGGTCGAACACCGGGGAGCTGTTTTTT
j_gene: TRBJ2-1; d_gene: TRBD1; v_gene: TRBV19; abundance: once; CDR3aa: CASSRTGTGNYNEQFF; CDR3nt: TGTGCCAGTAGTAGGACAGGGACAGGGAACTACAATGAGCAGTTCTTC
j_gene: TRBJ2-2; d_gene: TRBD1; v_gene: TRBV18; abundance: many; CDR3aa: CASSPQQGDTGELFF; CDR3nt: TGTGCCAGCTCACCCCAACAGGGGGACACCGGGGAGCTGTTTTTT
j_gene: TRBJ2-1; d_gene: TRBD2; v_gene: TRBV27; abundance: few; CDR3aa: CASRSGSQYNEQFF; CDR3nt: TGTGCCAGCCGTAGCGGGAGTCAGTACAATGAGCAGTTCTTC
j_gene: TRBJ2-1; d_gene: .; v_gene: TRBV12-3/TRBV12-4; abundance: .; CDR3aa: CASRDPGSQRNEQFF; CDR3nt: TGTGCCAGCAGGGACCCCGGATCCCAGCGGAATGAGCAGTTCTTC
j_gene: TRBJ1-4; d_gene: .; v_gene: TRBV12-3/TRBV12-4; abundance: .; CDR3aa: CASSGDGSEKLFF; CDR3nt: TGTGCCAGCTCGGGAGACGGGAGCGAAAAACTGTTTTTT
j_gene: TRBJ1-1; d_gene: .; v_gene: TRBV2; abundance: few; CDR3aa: CATEGHLNTEAFF; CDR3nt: TGTGCAACCGAGGGACATTTGAACACTGAAGCTTTCTTT
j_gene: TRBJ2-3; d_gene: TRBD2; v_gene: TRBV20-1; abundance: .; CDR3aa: CSADGTSVTDTQYF; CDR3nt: TGCAGTGCGGACGGGACTAGCGTCACAGATACGCAGTATTTT
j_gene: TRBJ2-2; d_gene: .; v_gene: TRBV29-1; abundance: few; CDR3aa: CSVERTPNTGELFF; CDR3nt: TGCAGCGTTGAACGGACACCGAACACCGGGGAGCTGTTTTTT
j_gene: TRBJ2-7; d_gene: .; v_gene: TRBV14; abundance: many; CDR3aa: CASSQDTSYEQYF; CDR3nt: TGTGCCAGCAGCCAAGATACGTCCTACGAGCAGTACTTC
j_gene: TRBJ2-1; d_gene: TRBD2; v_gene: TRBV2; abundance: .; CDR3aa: CASSGTRQNEQFF; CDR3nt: TGTGCCAGCAGTGGGACTAGACAGAATGAGCAGTTCTTC
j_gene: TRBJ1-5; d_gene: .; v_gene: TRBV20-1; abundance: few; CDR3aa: CSARPYRDPEFQGNQPQHF; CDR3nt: TGCAGTGCTAGACCGTACCGGGACCCCGAGTTCCAGGGCAATCAGCCCCAGCATTTT
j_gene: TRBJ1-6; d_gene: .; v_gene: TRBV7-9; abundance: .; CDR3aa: CASSLDGAGNSPLHF; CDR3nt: TGTGCCAGCAGCTTAGACGGTGCCGGGAATTCACCCCTCCACTTT
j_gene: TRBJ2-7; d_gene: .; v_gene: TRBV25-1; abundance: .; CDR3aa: CAINKWGDNEQYF; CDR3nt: TGTGCCATTAACAAATGGGGGGATAACGAGCAGTACTTC
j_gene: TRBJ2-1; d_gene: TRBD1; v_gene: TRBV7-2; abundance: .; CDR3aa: CASSPRQGRNEQFF; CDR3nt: TGTGCCAGCAGCCCGCGACAGGGAAGGAATGAGCAGTTCTTC
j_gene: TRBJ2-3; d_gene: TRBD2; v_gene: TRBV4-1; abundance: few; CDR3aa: CASSQEPGLAGGVTQYF; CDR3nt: TGCGCCAGCAGCCAAGAGCCGGGACTAGCGGGGGGCGTGACGCAGTATTTT
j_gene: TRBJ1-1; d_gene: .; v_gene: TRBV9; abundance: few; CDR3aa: CASSARDGASGLEAFF; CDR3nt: TGTGCCAGCAGCGCCCGGGACGGTGCGTCCGGCTTAGAAGCTTTCTTT
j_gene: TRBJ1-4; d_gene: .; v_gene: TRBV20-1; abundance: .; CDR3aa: CSARSPLGGRGEKLFF; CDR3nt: TGCAGTGCTAGAAGTCCCTTAGGGGGGCGCGGTGAAAAACTGTTTTTT
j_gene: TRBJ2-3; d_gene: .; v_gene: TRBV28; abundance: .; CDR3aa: CASSREQAADTQYF; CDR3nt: TGTGCCAGCAGTCGGGAGCAGGCGGCGGATACGCAGTATTTT
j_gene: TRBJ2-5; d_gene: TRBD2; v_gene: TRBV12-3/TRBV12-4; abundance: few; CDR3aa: CASSSQTSGRAGETQYF; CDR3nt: TGTGCCAGCAGTTCACAGACTAGCGGGAGGGCCGGGGAGACCCAGTACTTC
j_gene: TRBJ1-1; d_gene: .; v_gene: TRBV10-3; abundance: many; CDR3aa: CAISEVGTEAFF; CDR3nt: TGTGCCATCAGCGAGGTGGGAACTGAAGCTTTCTTT
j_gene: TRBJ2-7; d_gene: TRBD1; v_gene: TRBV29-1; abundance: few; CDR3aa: CSAVGQYEQYF; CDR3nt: TGCAGCGCCGTGGGACAGTACGAGCAGTACTTC
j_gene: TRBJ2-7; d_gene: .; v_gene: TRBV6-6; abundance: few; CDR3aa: CAGRGGLGSYEQYF; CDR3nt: TGTGCCGGAAGGGGGGGCCTTGGTTCCTACGAGCAGTACTTC
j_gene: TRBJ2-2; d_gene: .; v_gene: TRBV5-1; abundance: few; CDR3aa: CASQKGGSAGELFF; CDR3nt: TGCGCCAGCCAAAAAGGGGGTAGCGCCGGGGAGCTGTTTTTT
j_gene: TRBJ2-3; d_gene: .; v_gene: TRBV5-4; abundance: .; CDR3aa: CASSFSQLNTDTQYF; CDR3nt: TGTGCCAGCAGCTTCTCCCAACTAAACACAGATACGCAGTATTTT